At least ten counts were recorded for the clone carrying this TCR beta chain. Its antigen is not known. The use of genomic DNA as template underpinned the TCR beta VDJ and CDR3 profiling. One entry per CDR3 protein, called by TCRdb with MiXCR from the reads. The repertoire holds about 200,000 distinct CDR3 sequences, with about half as singletons. Patients chosen for sequencing had shown CD8+CD57+ cell expansion by flow cytometry. Patients uniformly had severe acquired aplastic anemia. This entry belongs to a study of CD8+CD57+ T cells in acquired aplastic anemia. The overall study: On average, sorted CD4+ and CD8+ cells gave around 3 ug of DNA. General study findings and limits: Patients and controls were found to share roughly 31 CD8+ CDR3 sequences. Levels of CD8+ Simpson's diversity were not significantly distinct in patients versus controls.

The CDR3 consists of 16 residues. CDR1 is SQVTM and CDR2 is ANQGSEA in the germline V gene. The V gene lost 4 bases and the J gene lost 1 base, with 16 bases spanning the gap. V gene TRBV29-1 combines with J gene TRBJ2-2; D is uncertain. The clonotype was recovered from a human donor with aplastic anemia. Sequenced input: sorted CD4+, CD8+, or CD8+CD57+ T cells (not recorded which) from PBMCs. The chain's CDR3 is CSVAPEIPQNTGELFF. CDR3 sequence (DNA): TGCAGCGTTGCACCAGAAATCCCTCAGAACACCGGGGAGCTGTTTTTT.